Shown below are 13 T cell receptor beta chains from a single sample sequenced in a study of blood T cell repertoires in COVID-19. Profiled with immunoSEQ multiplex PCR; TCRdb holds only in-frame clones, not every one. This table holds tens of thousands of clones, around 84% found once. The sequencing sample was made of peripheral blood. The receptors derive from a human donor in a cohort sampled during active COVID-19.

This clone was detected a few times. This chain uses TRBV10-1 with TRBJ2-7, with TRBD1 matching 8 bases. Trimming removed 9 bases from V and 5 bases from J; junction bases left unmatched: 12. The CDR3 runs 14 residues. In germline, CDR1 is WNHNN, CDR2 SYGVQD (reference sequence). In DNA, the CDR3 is TGCGCCAGGCCACTAAGGACAGGGTTCCACGAGCAGTACTTC. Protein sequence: CARPLRTGFHEQYF.

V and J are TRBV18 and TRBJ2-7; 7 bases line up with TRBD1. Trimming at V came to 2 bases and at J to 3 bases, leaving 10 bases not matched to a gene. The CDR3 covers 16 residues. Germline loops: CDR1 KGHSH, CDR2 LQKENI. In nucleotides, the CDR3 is TGTGCCAGCTCACCAGCATCCGGGACAGTCCTCTACGAGCAGTACTTC. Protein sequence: CASSPASGTVLYEQYF. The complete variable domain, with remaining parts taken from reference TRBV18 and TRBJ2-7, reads NAGVMQNPRHLVRRRGQEARLRCSPMKGHSHVYWYRQLPEEGLKFMVYLQKENIIDESGMPKERFSAEFPKEGPSILRIQQVVRGDSAAYFCASSPASGTVLYEQYFGPGTRLTVT.

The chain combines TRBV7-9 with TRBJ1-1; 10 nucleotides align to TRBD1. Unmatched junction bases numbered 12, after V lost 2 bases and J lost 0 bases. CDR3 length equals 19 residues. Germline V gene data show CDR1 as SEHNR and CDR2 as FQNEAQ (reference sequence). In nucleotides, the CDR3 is TGTGCCAGCAGCTTAAGGTTAGACAGGGGGCGCGGAGTGAACACTGAAGCTTTCTTT. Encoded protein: CASSLRLDRGRGVNTEAFF.

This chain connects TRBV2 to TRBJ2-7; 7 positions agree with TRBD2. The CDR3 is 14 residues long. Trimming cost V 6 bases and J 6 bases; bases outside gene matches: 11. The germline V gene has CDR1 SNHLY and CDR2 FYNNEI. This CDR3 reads CASRLRGEPAEQYF. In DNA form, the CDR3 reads TGTGCCAGCAGACTCCGGGGGGAGCCCGCCGAGCAGTACTTC. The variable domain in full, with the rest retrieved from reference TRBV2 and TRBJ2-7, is EPEVTQTPSHQVTQMGQEVILRCVPISNHLYFYWYRQILGQKVEFLVSFYNNEISEKSEIFDDQFSVERPDGSNFTLKIRSTKLEDSAMYFCASRLRGEPAEQYFGPGTRLTVT.

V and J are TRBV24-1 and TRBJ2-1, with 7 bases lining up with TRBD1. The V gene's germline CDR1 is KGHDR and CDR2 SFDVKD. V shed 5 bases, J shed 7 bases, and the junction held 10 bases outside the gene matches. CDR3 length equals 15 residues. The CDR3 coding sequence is TGTGCCACCAGTGCTGCCTCCCCCAGGGGGAATGAGCAGTTCTTC. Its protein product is CATSAASPRGNEQFF.

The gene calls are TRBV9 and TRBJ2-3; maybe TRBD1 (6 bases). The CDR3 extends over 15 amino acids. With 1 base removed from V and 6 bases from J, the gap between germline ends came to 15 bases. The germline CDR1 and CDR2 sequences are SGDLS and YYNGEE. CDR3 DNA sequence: TGTGCCAGCAGCGTAACCCGCGACACAGGGGATACGCAGTATTTT. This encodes CASSVTRDTGDTQYF.

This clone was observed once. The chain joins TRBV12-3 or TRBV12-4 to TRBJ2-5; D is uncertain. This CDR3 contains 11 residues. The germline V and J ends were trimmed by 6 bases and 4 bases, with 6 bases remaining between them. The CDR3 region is CASRSVETQYF. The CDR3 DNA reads TGTGCCAGCAGGTCCGTAGAGACCCAGTACTTC.

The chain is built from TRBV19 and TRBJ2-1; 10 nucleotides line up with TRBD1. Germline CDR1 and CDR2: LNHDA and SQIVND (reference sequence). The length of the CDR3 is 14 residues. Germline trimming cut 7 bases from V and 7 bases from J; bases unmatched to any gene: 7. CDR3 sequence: CASNDRGPGNEQFF. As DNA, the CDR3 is TGTGCCAGTAACGACAGGGGGCCGGGGAATGAGCAGTTCTTC.

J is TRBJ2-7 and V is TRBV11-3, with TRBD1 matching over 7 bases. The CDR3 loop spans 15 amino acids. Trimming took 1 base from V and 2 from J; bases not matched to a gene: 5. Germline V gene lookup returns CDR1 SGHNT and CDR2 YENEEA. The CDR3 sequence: CASSLGRGPAYEQYF. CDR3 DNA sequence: TGTGCCAGCAGCTTAGGAAGGGGGCCTGCCTACGAGCAGTACTTC.

CDR3: CASSIKLRDRIRARNYGYTF. The CDR3 DNA reads as TGTGCCAGCAGTATAAAACTCCGGGACAGAATTCGAGCACGTAACTATGGCTACACCTTC. The J gene is TRBJ1-2, the V gene TRBV21-1; the D segment call TRBD1 is taken from the table without a DNA check. TRBV21-1 is a pseudogene locus. This CDR3 has 20 residues.

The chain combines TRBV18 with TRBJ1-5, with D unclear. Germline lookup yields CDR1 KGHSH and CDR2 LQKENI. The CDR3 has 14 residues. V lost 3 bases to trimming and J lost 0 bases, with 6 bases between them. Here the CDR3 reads CASSPGYSNQPQHF. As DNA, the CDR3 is TGTGCCAGCTCACCCGGTTATAGCAATCAGCCCCAGCATTTT. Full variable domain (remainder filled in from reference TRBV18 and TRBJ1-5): NAGVMQNPRHLVRRRGQEARLRCSPMKGHSHVYWYRQLPEEGLKFMVYLQKENIIDESGMPKERFSAEFPKEGPSILRIQQVVRGDSAAYFCASSPGYSNQPQHFGDGTRLSIL.

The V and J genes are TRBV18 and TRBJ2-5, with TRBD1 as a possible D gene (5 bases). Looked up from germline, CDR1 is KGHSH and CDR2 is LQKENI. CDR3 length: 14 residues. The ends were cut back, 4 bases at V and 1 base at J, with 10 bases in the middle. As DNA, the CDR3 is TGTGCCAGCTCACTTCAGGGTCGCCAAGAGACCCAGTACTTC. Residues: CASSLQGRQETQYF.

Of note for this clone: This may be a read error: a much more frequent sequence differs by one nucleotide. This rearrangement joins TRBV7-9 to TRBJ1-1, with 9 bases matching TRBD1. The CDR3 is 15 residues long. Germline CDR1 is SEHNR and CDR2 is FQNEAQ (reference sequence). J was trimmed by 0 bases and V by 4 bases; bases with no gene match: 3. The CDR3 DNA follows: TGTGCCAGCAGCTCCGGGACAGGGTTGAACACTGAAGCTTTCTTT. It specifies CASSSGTGLNTEAFF.